The present TCR beta chain was sequenced within a study of shared clonotypes between healthy human individuals. Clones were sequenced by immunoSEQ multiplex PCR, and TCRdb holds only the in-frame ones, with some missing. The data contain approximately 980,000 clones, over 75% of them singletons. Study-wide findings and caveats: Despite large depth, rarefaction showed incomplete sorted-subset sequencing. Estimated clonotype richness was generally higher in naive than memory subsets. The sole specimen, blood, was sampled, and tissue repertoires likely differ. A handful of donors shared around 5.2% of their naive CD4 clonotypes.

V was trimmed by 8 bases and J by 3 bases, leaving 8 bases between them. The CDR3 runs 12 residues. The V gene's germline CDR1 is MDHEN and CDR2 SYDVKM. Regarding this clone: Its specificity is not known.

What was sequenced was memory CD4+ T cells sorted from blood. The subset was: CD45RA-negative fraction. The receptor comes from a man aged 18 to 29 in good health. The V gene is TRBV28, the J gene TRBJ2-4; no clear D. In DNA form, the CDR3 reads TGTGCCAGCGTGGGCAGCAAAAACATTCAGTACTTC. Amino acids: CASVGSKNIQYF.